This T cell receptor beta chain was obtained from a study of T cell responses to AZD1222 COVID-19 vaccine. Study-level results: Donors were largely white British and mainly female; clonal diversity was possibly underestimated. The number of AZD1222 recipients seropositive at baseline was only 5 to 7.

The table came from immunoSEQ multiplex PCR; TCRdb's copy has only in-frame clones and leaves some out. The sample lists 150,000 to 200,000 clones, roughly 93% occurring once. Trimming took 2 bases from V and 1 from J; bases not matched to a gene: 5. Germline CDR1 MNHEY, CDR2 SVGAGI. The CDR3 is made up of 16 amino acids. Regarding this clone: Its antigen is still unknown.

Sequencing was performed on peripheral blood, taken on day 0 of AZD1222 vaccination. V and J are TRBV6-5 and TRBJ1-1; 9 bases align to TRBD1. The source is an adult in good health. The CDR3 nucleotides read TGTGCCAGCAGTTACGCTGGACAGGGGCCGAACACTGAAGCTTTCTTT. The encoded protein is CASSYAGQGPNTEAFF.